The 21 T cell receptor beta chains given below trace back to one sample, sequenced in a study of CD8 T cells in ankylosing spondylitis. Findings and caveats of the study: A TCR beta motif made of about 8 highly homologous variants seemed typical of ankylosing spondylitis blood.

These TCRs' antigens remain unknown. MiXCR, applied by TCRdb to the 5' RACE reads, yields one record per CDR3 protein. Among 750,000 to 850,000 distinct CDR3 sequences listed, approximately 12% were seen once. Sequenced material: blood, either unsorted or a sorted T cell fraction (not recorded which). The source of these receptors is a male donor with ankylosing spondylitis.

There are many counts of this clonotype. The rearrangement links TRBV24-1 to TRBJ2-5; D gene ambiguous. In germline, CDR1 is KGHDR, CDR2 SFDVKD. This CDR3 is built from 13 residues. Trimming took 8 bases from V and 2 from J, leaving 11 bases between them. CDR3 loop: CATTEAGQETQYF. In DNA form, the CDR3 reads TGTGCCACCACCGAGGCAGGACAAGAGACCCAGTACTTC.

This clonotype was recorded a few times. The V and J genes are TRBV7-6 and TRBJ1-2; D is ambiguous. Per the germline V gene, CDR1 is SGHVS and CDR2 is FNYEAQ. There are 12 residues in the CDR3. Trimming took off 5 bases at V and 5 bases at J, with 9 bases between the two ends. The CDR3 loop reads CASSTGQYGYTF. Here the CDR3 DNA reads TGTGCCAGCAGCACCGGGCAATATGGCTACACCTTC.

The chain joins TRBV12-3 or TRBV12-4 to TRBJ2-7; D uncertain. V lost 6 bases to trimming and J lost 2 bases, with 20 bases between them. This CDR3 spans 16 amino acids. As DNA, the CDR3 is TGTGCCAGCAGCCCAAACCGGGCCCCTTCAGCCTACGAGCAGTACTTC. Translated, it gives CASSPNRAPSAYEQYF.

On this clonotype itself: This clone may be a read error of a much larger clone one base away. The V call is TRBV10-3, the J call TRBJ2-1, with 9 bases that match TRBD1. The J segment lost 9 bases and the V segment lost 10 bases, leaving 16 bases of the junction unmatched. CDR3 size: 15 residues. The germline gives CDR1 ENHRY, CDR2 SYGVKD. CDR3 DNA sequence: TGTGCCACGCATCCGGGACAGGGTGTAGGTAGTGAGCAGTTCTTC. It codes for CATHPGQGVGSEQFF.

V is TRBV4-2 and J is TRBJ1-1; TRBD1 agrees at 8 bases. Germline lookup yields CDR1 LGHNA and CDR2 YNFKEQ. The CDR3 runs to 15 residues. Trimming removed 4 bases from V and 2 bases from J; junction bases left unmatched: 6. The CDR3 reads CASSPRQGINTEAFF. In DNA form, the CDR3 reads TGTGCCAGCAGCCCTCGACAGGGGATCAACACTGAAGCTTTCTTT.

This clonotype was counted only a few times. The chain combines TRBV7-2 with TRBJ2-3; 7 positions match TRBD2. The length of the CDR3 is 14 residues. V lost 4 bases, J lost 5 bases, and 6 bases stayed unmatched. Germline CDR1 and CDR2: SGHTA and FQGNSA. The CDR3 is CASSWSGTGDTQYF. CDR3 DNA sequence: TGTGCCAGCAGCTGGAGCGGGACTGGAGATACGCAGTATTTT.

This clonotype has ten or more counts. The chain joins TRBV7-8 to TRBJ1-1, with 9 nucleotides matching TRBD1. This CDR3 region has 13 residues. V was clipped by 6 bases and J by 5 bases; unmatched bases: 4. Looked up from germline, CDR1 is SGHVS and CDR2 is FQNEAQ. DNA of the CDR3: TGTGCCAGCAGGTGGGACAGGGATACTGAAGCTTTCTTT. It encodes CASRWDRDTEAFF.

The chain is built from TRBV5-1 and TRBJ2-7; 7 nucleotides match TRBD1. Trimming removed 2 bases from V and 0 bases from J; junction bases left unmatched: 8. Per the germline V gene, CDR1 is SGHRS and CDR2 is YFSETQ. This CDR3 has 16 amino acids. For the CDR3, the DNA is TGCGCCAGCAGCTTAGGAATAGGACAGGACTCCTACGAGCAGTACTTC. Translation gives CASSLGIGQDSYEQYF.

This clonotype was seen only a few times. The chain uses TRBV10-3 and TRBJ1-2, with a possible D match to TRBD1 (5 bases). V dropped 4 bases and J dropped 0 bases, with 9 bases sitting between them. The CDR3 totals 14 residues. Germline CDR1 reads ENHRY; CDR2 reads SYGVKD. This CDR3 is CAISATAPNYGYTF. The CDR3 region has the DNA TGTGCCATCAGTGCGACAGCCCCTAACTATGGCTACACCTTC.

This chain uses TRBV14 with TRBJ2-5, with D hard to call. Germline CDR1 is SGHDN and CDR2 is FVKESK. CDR3 size: 15 residues. The V end was cut by 5 bases, the J end by 2 bases, with 15 bases between. This CDR3 reads CASSDPGRIQETQYF. CDR3 DNA: TGTGCCAGCAGCGACCCGGGCCGAATACAAGAGACCCAGTACTTC.

There are a few counts of this clonotype. The genes are TRBV7-2 and TRBJ2-2; D unresolved. The V end lost 5 bases, the J end lost 4 bases, and 17 bases lay between the germline ends. Germline V CDR1 and CDR2: SGHTA, FQGNSA. There are 16 residues in the CDR3. The CDR3 bases are TGTGCCAGCAGCCTAACCCTAGTTGGGTCCACCGGGGAGCTGTTTTTT. This encodes CASSLTLVGSTGELFF.

This clonotype turned up a few times. CDR3 nucleotides: TGTGCCAGCAGTTTGGGCCCGAAACCATCCCAGTTCTTC. Translated: CASSLGPKPSQFF. V and J are TRBV28 and TRBJ2-1; no clear D gene. This CDR3 is 13 amino acids long. The V and J ends lost 3 bases and 13 bases respectively, with 16 bases between them. Germline CDR1 MDHEN, CDR2 SYDVKM.

This clonotype was recorded a few times. The V call is TRBV6-1, the J call TRBJ2-5; D is perhaps TRBD1 or TRBD2 (5 bases each). The V and J ends lost 5 bases and 5 bases respectively, with 18 bases between them. This CDR3 has 15 residues. Germline loops: CDR1 MNHNS, CDR2 SASEGT. For the CDR3, the DNA is TGTGCCAGCAGTCGATGGGGACCCCGGTCGGAGACCCAGTACTTC. Translated: CASSRWGPRSETQYF.

The CDR3 nucleotides read TGTGCCAGCTCACCAGGGACAGGGGGTAGTTCACCCCTCCACTTT. Translation gives CASSPGTGGSSPLHF. The genes are TRBV18 and TRBJ1-6, with 11 nucleotides matching TRBD1. Germline loops: CDR1 KGHSH, CDR2 LQKENI. J lost 9 bases, V lost 2 bases, and 3 bases had no gene match. The CDR3 covers 15 residues.

The V and J genes are TRBV7-2 and TRBJ2-1; no clear D. Trimming took 0 bases from V and 12 from J, leaving 12 bases between them. In germline, CDR1 is SGHTA, CDR2 FQGNSA. The CDR3 runs 13 residues. CDR3 residues: CASSLALGRVQFF. Here the CDR3 DNA reads TGTGCCAGCAGCTTAGCGCTGGGCCGGGTGCAGTTCTTC.

This clonotype was counted a few times. The genes are TRBV20-1 and TRBJ1-2; possible D gene TRBD1, 5 bases. The CDR3 runs 11 residues. Between the trimmed V and J ends, which lost 8 bases and 2 bases, there was a span of 9 bases. Per the germline V gene, CDR1 is DFQATT and CDR2 is SNEGSKA (reference sequence). The CDR3 DNA reads TGCAGTTTCAGGGAAAACTATGGCTACACCTTC. This translates into CSFRENYGYTF.

This chain joins TRBV5-1 and TRBJ1-3; no definite D call. The CDR3 length is 15 residues. V lost 4 bases to trimming and J lost 4 bases, with 15 bases between them. Germline CDR1 reads SGHRS; CDR2 reads YFSETQ. The CDR3 sequence: CASSADVGSGNTIYF. CDR3 DNA sequence: TGCGCCAGCAGCGCGGACGTTGGCTCCGGAAACACCATATATTTT. Full variable domain (remainder filled in from reference TRBV5-1 and TRBJ1-3): KAGVTQTPRYLIKTRGQQVTLSCSPISGHRSVSWYQQTPGQGLQFLFEYFSETQRNKGNFPGRFSGRQFSNSRSEMNVSTLELGDSALYLCASSADVGSGNTIYFGEGSWLTVV.

This clonotype was seen a handful of times. The chain couples TRBV6-4 to TRBJ2-3; 9 bases fit TRBD2. Germline V lookup: CDR1 MRHNA, CDR2 SNTAGT. The length of the CDR3 is 13 residues. J gave up 7 bases and V 5 bases, and 4 bases lay outside the gene matches. CDR3 in amino acids: CASSQASGNTQYF. The DNA of the CDR3 is TGTGCCAGCAGTCAGGCTAGCGGGAATACGCAGTATTTT.

In its sample, this clonotype was seen many times. This sequence joins TRBV20-1 and TRBJ1-1, with D maybe TRBD1 (6 bases). CDR3 size: 14 residues. Germline V gene sequence: CDR1 DFQATT, CDR2 SNEGSKA (reference sequence). CDR3 nucleotides: TGCAGCGAGACCTCCGGGACAACGAACACTGAAGCTTTCTTT. Residues: CSETSGTTNTEAFF.

The chain combines TRBV7-9 with TRBJ2-1; D may be TRBD2 (6 bases). The germline gives CDR1 SEHNR, CDR2 FQNEAQ (reference sequence). The CDR3 has 12 residues. CDR3 loop: CAILGSGGEQFF. CDR3 DNA sequence: TGTGCTATACTCGGGAGCGGCGGTGAGCAGTTCTTC. Full variable domain (outside the CDR3, taken from reference TRBV7-9 and TRBJ2-1): DTGVSQNPRHKITKRGQNVTFRCDPISEHNRLYWYRQTLGQGPEFLTYFQNEAQLEKSRLLSDRFSAERPKGSFSTLEIQRTEQGDSAMYLCAILGSGGEQFFGPGTRLTVL.

This clonotype has more than one count but fewer than ten. The V and J genes are TRBV4-2 and TRBJ2-5; D might be TRBD2 (6 bases). Trimming shortened V by 4 bases and J by 2 bases, and 17 bases separated the two germline ends. The CDR3 covers 16 residues. Germline assignment: CDR1 LGHNA and CDR2 YNFKEQ. The DNA of the CDR3 is TGTGCCAGCAGCCGGAGGTGGGGGGTAGGGCAAGAGACCCAGTACTTC. It yields the protein CASSRRWGVGQETQYF.